This T cell receptor (beta chain) came from a study of memory CD4+ T cells and cytomegalovirus serostatus. As for the study in general: Donors were healthy Belgian adults, 10 or so CMV seropositive and under 30 seronegative. Study-wide results and caveats: The CMV-associated TCR signature appears largely within the CD4+ memory repertoire.

TCRdb keeps only in-frame clones here, not all; method: immunoSEQ multiplex PCR. The sample holds 70,000 to 95,000 clones, over 80% seen once. Turning to this clone: The antigen remains undetermined.

Single viable CD3+CD4+CD8-CD45RO+ cells were sorted as the memory CD4+ T cells. Serostatus was set by detecting CMV pp150, pp28, p38, p52 IgG. The clonotype comes from an adult in good health and CMV-seronegative. Material: memory CD4+ T cells from blood.

This CDR3 reads CASSLDLNPSSGANVLTF. CDR3 DNA sequence: TGTGCCAGCAGCTTAGATCTCAACCCTTCCTCTGGGGCCAACGTCCTGACTTTC. This chain links TRBV11-2 with TRBJ2-6; D not certain. The germline V gene has CDR1 SGHAT and CDR2 FQNNGV. The V end lost 0 bases, the J end lost 0 bases, and 12 bases lay between the germline ends. CDR3 length: 18 residues.